This entry lists 17 T cell receptor beta chains sequenced from one sample in a study of cytomegalovirus exposure and HLA in healthy donors. The protocol was immunoSEQ multiplex PCR, while the TCRdb copy is restricted to in-frame clones and leaves out a portion. This table has some 240,000 clones, over 80% appearing once. Material for sequencing was PBMCs. These receptor sequences come from a woman under 30 in good health and CMV-seronegative.

This sequence joins TRBV19 and TRBJ1-1; D is uncertain. Germline V gene data show CDR1 as LNHDA and CDR2 as SQIVND (reference sequence). The V and J ends lost 5 bases and 3 bases respectively, with 10 bases between them. This CDR3 is 13 amino acids long. The CDR3 spells CASSWSRDTEAFF. CDR3 nucleotide sequence: TGTGCCAGTAGTTGGTCCCGTGACACTGAAGCTTTCTTT.

This clone was seen only a few times. V gene TRBV9 combines with J gene TRBJ1-1, with a weak D call TRBD1 (5 bases). The V end lost 4 bases, the J end lost 3 bases, and 19 bases lay between the germline ends. The CDR3 spans 16 residues. Germline values: CDR1 SGDLS, CDR2 YYNGEE. The CDR3 region is CASSLNPVGGDTEAFF. The DNA for the CDR3 is TGTGCCAGCAGCCTCAACCCCGTGGGGGGAGACACTGAAGCTTTCTTT.

The chain recombines TRBV9 with TRBJ2-3; 9 positions agree with TRBD2. CDR3 length: 15 amino acids. V was pared by 0 bases and J by 4 bases, with 3 bases of the junction left unmatched. Germline lookup yields CDR1 SGDLS and CDR2 YYNGEE. The CDR3 bases are TGTGCCAGCAGCGTAGGTGGCGGGGGGGCAGATACGCAGTATTTT. This sequence encodes CASSVGGGGADTQYF.

The chain recombines TRBV18 with TRBJ2-3, with D perhaps matching TRBD1 (5 bases). The CDR3 is made up of 14 amino acids. Germline-derived CDR1 and CDR2 are KGHSH and LQKENI. V lost 3 bases to trimming and J lost 6 bases, with 13 bases between them. The CDR3 DNA reads TGTGCCAGCTCACCGGGGCCCCCGCCGGATACGCAGTATTTT. The encoded protein is CASSPGPPPDTQYF.

The J gene is TRBJ1-1, the V gene TRBV4-1, with TRBD1 matching 8 bases. With 5 bases clipped from V and 4 bases from J, the junction kept 9 bases outside the gene matches. The length of the CDR3 is 15 residues. Germline CDR1 MGHRA, CDR2 YSYEKL. This CDR3 is CASSSHQGAGTEAFF. The CDR3 nucleotides read TGCGCCAGCAGCTCACACCAGGGGGCGGGCACTGAAGCTTTCTTT.

This CDR3 reads CASSVLAGGYNEQFF. The CDR3 DNA reads TGTGCCAGCAGTGTGCTAGCGGGAGGTTACAATGAGCAGTTCTTC. The rearrangement uses TRBV2 and TRBJ2-1, with 11 bases fitting TRBD2. Looked up from germline, CDR1 is SNHLY and CDR2 is FYNNEI. The junction had 3 bases not matched to a gene; V was cut back by 4 bases and J by 4 bases. The CDR3 has 15 amino acids.

The chain carries TRBV9 and TRBJ2-2; D perhaps matches TRBD2 (5 bases). This CDR3 contains 18 residues. Germline V gene lookup returns CDR1 SGDLS and CDR2 YYNGEE. Trimming took 0 bases from V and 3 from J, leaving 18 bases between them. CDR3 residues: CASSVDPSYSGYTGELFF. DNA of the CDR3: TGTGCCAGCAGCGTAGATCCTAGCTACAGTGGGTACACCGGGGAGCTGTTTTTT.

V and J are TRBV7-6 and TRBJ1-3; 9 bases line up with TRBD1. Germline lookup yields CDR1 SGHVS and CDR2 FNYEAQ. The CDR3 covers 17 residues. The J segment lost 0 bases and the V segment lost 4 bases, leaving 7 bases of the junction unmatched. The CDR3: CASSSLDRGYSGNTIYF. As DNA, the CDR3 is TGTGCCAGCAGCTCCCTAGACAGGGGGTACTCTGGAAACACCATATATTTT. Combining the CDR3 with reference TRBV7-6 and TRBJ1-3 gives the whole variable domain GAGVSQSPRYKVTKRGQDVALRCDPISGHVSLYWYRQALGQGPEFLTYFNYEAQQDKSGLPNDRFSAERPEGSISTLTIQRTEQRDSAMYRCASSSLDRGYSGNTIYFGEGSWLTVV.

V and J are TRBV30 and TRBJ1-1; 9 bases fit TRBD1. Germline V gene sequence: CDR1 GTSNPN, CDR2 SVGIG (reference sequence). V dropped 2 bases and J dropped 4; count of bases not matched to a gene: 8. The CDR3 length is 15 residues. CDR3 in DNA: TGTGCCTGGAGTCCCGGGACAGGGTTGGGCACTGAAGCTTTCTTT. Translated, it gives CAWSPGTGLGTEAFF.

The chain links TRBV7-2 to TRBJ1-2, with D unclear. The CDR3 consists of 11 residues. From germline, CDR1 is SGHTA and CDR2 FQGNSA. The V end was cut by 1 base, the J end by 10 bases, with 7 bases between. For the CDR3, the DNA is TGTGCCAGCAGCTTAGAACTCGACTACACCTTC. This translates into CASSLELDYTF.

In nucleotides, the CDR3 is TGTGCCAGCAGCTTAGCCGCTAGCGGGGGGGACTACGAGCAGTACTTC. Its protein product is CASSLAASGGDYEQYF. This sequence joins TRBV7-6 and TRBJ2-7; 12 nucleotides match TRBD2. There are 16 residues in the CDR3. CDR1 is SGHVS and CDR2 is FNYEAQ in the germline V gene. V gave up 0 bases and J gave up 3 bases; unmatched junction bases: 3.

This chain uses TRBV10-2 with TRBJ1-1; unclear D gene. There are 12 residues in the CDR3. In germline, CDR1 is WSHSY, CDR2 SAAADI. V gave up 8 bases and J gave up 2 bases, with 9 bases separating them. CDR3 sequence: CASATGNTEAFF. CDR3 in DNA: TGCGCCAGCGCTACGGGTAACACTGAAGCTTTCTTT.

The rearrangement links TRBV5-1 to TRBJ2-6; D uncertain. This CDR3 is built from 16 residues. V was trimmed by 6 bases and J by 0 bases, leaving 13 bases between them. CDR1 is SGHRS and CDR2 is YFSETQ in the germline V gene. Written as DNA, the CDR3 is TGCGCCAGCACTCTCACGTCGGGCTCTGGGGCCAACGTCCTGACTTTC. As protein: CASTLTSGSGANVLTF.

The genes are TRBV18 and TRBJ1-2; TRBD1 matches 10 bases. The V gene end was trimmed by 5 bases and the J gene end by 0 bases; junction bases not matched to a gene: 3. The CDR3 consists of 15 residues. Germline loops: CDR1 KGHSH, CDR2 LQKENI. The CDR3 DNA sequence: TGTGCCAGCTCAACCGGACAGGGGGCTAACTATGGCTACACCTTC. It codes for CASSTGQGANYGYTF. The variable domain in full, with the rest retrieved from reference TRBV18 and TRBJ1-2, is NAGVMQNPRHLVRRRGQEARLRCSPMKGHSHVYWYRQLPEEGLKFMVYLQKENIIDESGMPKERFSAEFPKEGPSILRIQQVVRGDSAAYFCASSTGQGANYGYTFGSGTRLTVV.

V is TRBV5-1 and J is TRBJ2-7, with 8 nucleotides matching TRBD2. V gave up 0 bases and J gave up 2 bases; unmatched junction bases: 1. The CDR3 covers 14 residues. The germline V gene has CDR1 SGHRS and CDR2 YFSETQ. The CDR3 coding sequence is TGCGCCAGCAGCTTGGGAGCGGGGGCCTACGAGCAGTACTTC. Encoded protein: CASSLGAGAYEQYF.

This chain joins TRBV6-6 and TRBJ1-1, with 8 bases that match TRBD1. CDR1 and CDR2 from the germline V gene are MNHNY and SVGAGI (reference sequence). V lost 4 bases, J lost 7 bases, and 2 bases stayed unmatched. This CDR3 comprises 12 residues. The CDR3 sequence is CASSFGQGEAFF. The CDR3 region has the DNA TGTGCCAGCAGTTTTGGACAGGGTGAAGCTTTCTTT.

This clone was seen just once. The chain employs TRBV4-1 and TRBJ2-7; TRBD1 might be the D (5 bases). V was trimmed by 0 bases and J by 3 bases, leaving 18 bases between them. The germline V gene encodes CDR1 MGHRA and CDR2 YSYEKL. This CDR3 has 17 residues. CDR3 nucleotide sequence: TGCGCCAGCAGCCAAGATCCCCGACAGCCTTCTGACTACGAGCAGTACTTC. It translates to CASSQDPRQPSDYEQYF.